A single sample is the source of the 23 T cell receptor beta chains below, sequenced in a study of shared clonotypes between healthy human individuals. TCRdb's copy holds only in-frame clones and misses some; the assay was immunoSEQ multiplex PCR. The table has roughly 1,800,000 clones, roughly 95% seen once. Naive CD8 populations comprised CD45RO-negative cells positively selected for CCR7, excluding terminally differentiated effector memory CD45RA+ cells. Material: naive CD8+ T cells sorted from blood. The receptors were sampled from a man between 18 and 29 years old in good health.

J is TRBJ1-6 and V is TRBV28; D is possibly TRBD1 (6 bases). Trimming stripped 5 bases from V and 15 bases from J, with 17 bases between. Germline V gene data show CDR1 as MDHEN and CDR2 as SYDVKM. This CDR3 comprises 13 residues. This CDR3 reads CASSTGQPDLLHF. The CDR3 DNA reads as TGTGCCAGCAGTACCGGACAGCCGGATCTCCTCCACTTT. Drawing the rest from reference TRBV28 and TRBJ1-6, the complete variable domain is DVKVTQSSRYLVKRTGEKVFLECVQDMDHENMFWYRQDPGLGLRLIYFSYDVKMKEKGDIPEGYSVSREKKERFSLILESASTNQTSMYLCASSTGQPDLLHFGNGTRLTVT.

The J gene is TRBJ2-7, the V gene TRBV19; D might be TRBD1 or TRBD2, each matching 5 bases. V lost 1 base and J 5 bases, leaving 12 bases between the germline ends. The CDR3 length is 14 residues. The germline CDR1 and CDR2 sequences are LNHDA and SQIVND (reference sequence). CDR3 sequence: CASSIVRGSDEQYF. The DNA for the CDR3 is TGTGCCAGTAGTATAGTGAGGGGATCGGACGAGCAGTACTTC.

The J gene is TRBJ2-1, the V gene TRBV11-2; D possibly matches TRBD1 or TRBD2 (5 bases each). The germline CDR1 and CDR2 sequences are SGHAT and FQNNGV. V was clipped by 3 bases and J by 6 bases, with 9 bases between them. CDR3 length equals 13 residues. The CDR3 DNA is TGTGCCAGCAGCTTGGGGGACCCCAATGAGCAGTTCTTC. This sequence encodes CASSLGDPNEQFF.

Notes on this clone: The same CDR3 can be traced to other DNA sequences in this sample. The V and J genes are TRBV2 and TRBJ1-1; D remains unclear. The CDR3 covers 13 residues. CDR1 is SNHLY and CDR2 is FYNNEI in the germline V gene. The V and J ends lost 1 base and 5 bases respectively, with 8 bases between them. The CDR3 is CASSEEGNTEAFF. CDR3 coding DNA: TGTGCCAGCAGTGAAGAAGGGAATACTGAAGCTTTCTTT.

The genes are TRBV30 and TRBJ2-7, with D unresolved. The CDR3 is 15 residues long. Germline V gives CDR1 GTSNPN, CDR2 SVGIG (reference sequence). The V gene lost 0 bases and the J gene lost 2 bases, with 14 bases spanning the gap. CDR3 region: CAWSVAPVFPYEQYF. The CDR3 coding sequence is TGTGCCTGGAGTGTGGCACCAGTTTTTCCCTACGAGCAGTACTTC.

The V and J genes are TRBV10-3 and TRBJ2-7; 7 nucleotides match TRBD1. This CDR3 has 16 residues. Germline loops: CDR1 ENHRY, CDR2 SYGVKD. J gave up 2 bases and V 3 bases, and 10 bases lay outside the gene matches. CDR3 protein: CAISEGWQGVAYEQYF. The CDR3 bases are TGTGCCATCAGTGAAGGATGGCAGGGGGTAGCCTACGAGCAGTACTTC.

The genes are TRBV5-4 and TRBJ1-2; a weak D match, TRBD1 (5 bases). CDR1 and CDR2 (germline): SGHNT, YYREEE (reference sequence). Trimming shortened V by 4 bases and J by 4 bases, and 20 bases separated the two germline ends. The CDR3 has 16 amino acids. In nucleotides, the CDR3 is TGTGCCAGCAGCCCTGGGGGTGGGCAGCCAAGCTATGGCTACACCTTC. Protein sequence: CASSPGGGQPSYGYTF.

This chain uses TRBV7-6 with TRBJ2-6, with D perhaps matching TRBD1 or TRBD2 (6 bases each). The CDR3 sequence is 16 residues long. V was cut by 10 bases and J by 0 bases, with 16 bases left in between. Germline CDR1 SGHVS, CDR2 FNYEAQ. DNA for the CDR3: TGTGCCACACGAACCGGGGGCGGCTCTGGGGCCAACGTCCTGACTTTC. Translation: CATRTGGGSGANVLTF. Looking up the rest from reference TRBV7-6 and TRBJ2-6 gives the full variable domain: GAGVSQSPRYKVTKRGQDVALRCDPISGHVSLYWYRQALGQGPEFLTYFNYEAQQDKSGLPNDRFSAERPEGSISTLTIQRTEQRDSAMYRCATRTGGGSGANVLTFGAGSRLTVL.

The chain couples TRBV6-1 to TRBJ1-3; no clear D gene. CDR3 length equals 16 residues. Between the trimmed V and J ends, which lost 2 bases and 0 bases, there was a span of 11 bases. Germline values: CDR1 MNHNS, CDR2 SASEGT. The CDR3 DNA reads TGTGCCAGCAGTGAATTAGGCGATAGCTCTGGAAACACCATATATTTT. This sequence encodes CASSELGDSSGNTIYF.

This rearrangement joins TRBV2 to TRBJ1-1, with D unclear. Between the trimmed V and J ends, which lost 7 bases and 4 bases, there was a span of 13 bases. CDR1 is SNHLY and CDR2 is FYNNEI in the germline V gene. CDR3 length equals 13 residues. The CDR3 sequence is CASTRGGGTEAFF. As DNA, the CDR3 is TGTGCCAGCACCCGCGGAGGCGGCACTGAAGCTTTCTTT.

The J gene is TRBJ2-2, the V gene TRBV9; D remains unclear. Germline V gives CDR1 SGDLS, CDR2 YYNGEE. The CDR3 is 12 residues long. V lost 6 bases to trimming and J lost 7 bases, with 10 bases between them. DNA of the CDR3: TGTGCCAGCACAAACCATATCGGGGAGCTGTTTTTT. This gives the protein CASTNHIGELFF.

This chain joins TRBV4-1 and TRBJ1-2, with a tentative D call TRBD1 (5 bases). Germline V gene lookup returns CDR1 MGHRA and CDR2 YSYEKL. The CDR3 totals 16 residues. The V end lost 1 base, the J end lost 3 bases, and 15 bases lay between the germline ends. The CDR3 spells CASSQGGMTEYYGYTF. The CDR3 nucleotides are TGCGCCAGCAGCCAAGGGGGGATGACAGAGTACTATGGCTACACCTTC.

Notes on this clone: Other DNA sequences in this specimen translate into the identical CDR3. The genes are TRBV5-4 and TRBJ2-7; no firm D call. The CDR3 is 14 amino acids. V shed 0 bases and J shed 3 bases, with 10 bases lying between them. Germline V gives CDR1 SGHNT, CDR2 YYREEE (reference sequence). This chain's CDR3 is CASSLAERGYEQYF. The CDR3, as DNA: TGTGCCAGCAGCTTGGCCGAGAGAGGCTACGAGCAGTACTTC.

The rearrangement uses TRBV29-1 and TRBJ2-1; possibly TRBD2 for D (5 bases). This CDR3 region has 14 residues. Looked up from germline, CDR1 is SQVTM and CDR2 is ANQGSEA. Between the trimmed V and J ends, which lost 1 base and 8 bases, there was a span of 15 bases. The CDR3 sequence: CSVEGTATRDEQFF. The CDR3, as DNA: TGCAGCGTTGAAGGGACCGCAACGAGGGATGAGCAGTTCTTC.

The chain carries TRBV30 and TRBJ2-2; TRBD1 matches at 9 bases. The CDR3 spans 14 residues. V trimming: 4 bases; J trimming: 7 bases; junction bases outside the gene matches: 7. Germline V lookup: CDR1 GTSNPN, CDR2 SVGIG (reference sequence). The CDR3 sequence is CAWTTGQGIGELFF. The CDR3 DNA follows: TGTGCCTGGACCACGGGACAGGGCATCGGGGAGCTGTTTTTT.

The chain uses TRBV13 and TRBJ2-1; D gene uncertain. The length of the CDR3 is 12 residues. Trimming shortened V by 4 bases and J by 8 bases, and 9 bases separated the two germline ends. The germline V gene encodes CDR1 PRHDT and CDR2 FYEKMQ (reference sequence). CDR3 amino acids: CASSYLWHEQFF. Here the CDR3 DNA reads TGTGCCAGCAGCTACTTATGGCATGAGCAGTTCTTC. Full variable domain (missing parts from reference TRBV13 and TRBJ2-1): AAGVIQSPRHLIKEKRETATLKCYPIPRHDTVYWYQQGPGQDPQFLISFYEKMQSDKGSIPDRFSAQQFSDYHSELNMSSLELGDSALYFCASSYLWHEQFFGPGTRLTVL.

The chain couples TRBV6-6 to TRBJ2-6; D unresolved. This CDR3 is 14 amino acids long. From germline, CDR1 is MNHNY and CDR2 SVGAGI (reference sequence). Trimming took off 7 bases at V and 5 bases at J, with 12 bases between the two ends. CDR3 protein: CASTITPWANVLTF. CDR3 in DNA: TGTGCCAGCACCATAACCCCCTGGGCCAACGTCCTGACTTTC.

V is TRBV14 and J is TRBJ2-7; D possibly corresponds to TRBD2 (6 bases). CDR1 is SGHDN, CDR2 FVKESK, per germline. This CDR3 has 15 amino acids. V was shortened by 4 bases and J by 2 bases, with 15 bases between the two germline ends. The CDR3 DNA follows: TGTGCCAGCAGCCCCTATCGCGGGGCCCCCTACGAGCAGTACTTC. Translation gives CASSPYRGAPYEQYF.

This clone was seen just once. The gene calls are TRBV25-1 and TRBJ1-1; 9 positions match TRBD1. Per the germline V gene, CDR1 is MGHDK and CDR2 is SYGVNS. Losses at the gene ends were 4 bases for V and 5 bases for J; bases not matched to a gene: 5. The CDR3 is 14 amino acids. The CDR3 loop is CASSGGDRETEAFF. The CDR3 DNA reads TGTGCCAGCAGTGGGGGGGACAGGGAGACTGAAGCTTTCTTT.

Here the CDR3 DNA reads TGCGCCAGCAGCTTGGAGGGGAGTAGCGGGAACACCGGGGAGCTGTTTTTT. It yields the protein CASSLEGSSGNTGELFF. The V and J genes are TRBV5-1 and TRBJ2-2; D may be TRBD2 (6 bases). V was shortened by 0 bases and J by 1 base, with 13 bases between the two germline ends. The CDR3 covers 17 residues. Germline V gene sequence: CDR1 SGHRS, CDR2 YFSETQ.

The chain recombines TRBV4-1 with TRBJ2-7; 7 bases fit TRBD2. Trimming at V came to 3 bases and at J to 2 bases, leaving 4 bases not matched to a gene. Germline V CDR1 and CDR2: MGHRA, YSYEKL. The CDR3 covers 14 residues. CDR3 coding DNA: TGCGCCAGCAGCCAGGGGGACTACCCCTACGAGCAGTACTTC. Its protein product is CASSQGDYPYEQYF.

This clone appeared once. The chain has TRBV4-1 and TRBJ2-5; 7 positions match TRBD2. Germline V gives CDR1 MGHRA, CDR2 YSYEKL. V was clipped by 0 bases and J by 1 base; unmatched bases: 11. CDR3 length: 18 amino acids. In DNA form, the CDR3 reads TGCGCCAGCAGCCAAGAAGGGATGGGGGAGGGGCTCCAAGAGACCCAGTACTTC. The encoded protein is CASSQEGMGEGLQETQYF.

The chain couples TRBV21-1 to TRBJ1-2; TRBD1, the D gene given by the table, was not confirmed from the DNA. TRBV21-1 is shown as a pseudogene. The CDR3 has 14 residues. The DNA of the CDR3 is TGTGCCAGCAGCAGAGACAGGGCCGGCTATGGCTACACCTTC. The encoded protein is CASSRDRAGYGYTF.